The rows below give T cell receptor beta chains drawn from one sample of a study of graft-versus-host responses after intestinal transplantation. Clones were sequenced by immunoSEQ multiplex PCR, and TCRdb holds only the in-frame ones, with some missing. The table shows several thousand clones, with 97% occurring only once. The sequenced sample was PBMCs, obtained 23 days after intestinal transplant. The receptors come from a human patient who received an intestinal transplant, so some T cells may come from the graft donor. CDR3s include the opening cysteine and the closing phenylalanine or tryptophan. A D gene is named only where the DNA matches it firmly. A clone size is listed for some rows: how often the clone was seen (once, few, many), or a class if it is expanded.

j_call v_call clone_size d_call cdr3_aa cdr3_nt
TRBJ2-5 TRBV29-1 - - CSVESNQETQYF TGCAGCGTTGAGAGTAACCAAGAGACCCAGTACTTC
TRBJ2-1 TRBV7-8 - - CASSLARTTAASYNEQFF TGTGCCAGCAGCTTAGCGCGTACGACAGCCGCCTCCTACAATGAGCAGTTCTTC
TRBJ2-7 TRBV19 - TRBD1 CASSTQGWMVYEQYF TGTGCCAGTAGTACACAGGGGTGGATGGTCTACGAGCAGTACTTC
TRBJ1-1 TRBV28 - - CASRLGGSEAFF TGTGCCAGCAGGCTGGGCGGGAGCGAAGCTTTCTTT
TRBJ1-1 TRBV13 - - CASSLDSGYAEAFF TGTGCCAGCAGCTTAGATTCGGGGTATGCTGAAGCTTTCTTT
TRBJ1-2 TRBV11-2 - - CASSLEAGSNYGYTF TGTGCCAGCAGCTTAGAAGCAGGGAGCAACTATGGCTACACCTTC
TRBJ1-5 TRBV6-1 - - CASVRTGQPQHF TGTGCCAGCGTACGGACCGGGCAGCCCCAGCATTTT
TRBJ1-3 TRBV1 - - CTSSQGSSSGNTIYF TGCACCAGCAGCCAAGGCAGCTCCTCTGGAAACACCATATATTTT
TRBJ2-2 TRBV30 - - CACPFGGEDRGAVF TGTGCCTGCCCGTTTGGGGGCGAGGACCGGGGAGCTGTTTTT
TRBJ2-7 TRBV6-1 - - CASRDLSYEQYF TGTGCCAGCAGGGACCTCTCCTACGAGCAGTACTTC
TRBJ1-5 TRBV2 - TRBD1 CASRGQGFYSNQPQHF TGTGCCAGCAGGGGACAGGGATTTTATAGCAATCAGCCCCAGCATTTT
TRBJ2-7 TRBV6-5 - - CASGGLSTPYEQYF TGTGCCAGCGGGGGATTATCGACCCCCTACGAGCAGTACTTC
TRBJ2-1 TRBV5-6 - TRBD1 CASSRDRVISYNEQFF TGTGCCAGCAGCCGCGACAGGGTAATATCCTACAATGAGCAGTTCTTC
TRBJ1-5 TRBV27 - - CASRLDSVNQPQHF TGTGCCAGCAGACTCGACAGCGTCAATCAGCCCCAGCATTTT
TRBJ1-5 TRBV7-8 - TRBD1 CASSSRDRGYSNQPQHF TGTGCCAGCAGCTCGCGGGACAGGGGATATAGCAATCAGCCCCAGCATTTT
TRBJ2-1 TRBV25-1 - TRBD2 CASSELGTNVNEQFF TGTGCCAGCAGTGAATTGGGGACTAATGTGAATGAGCAGTTCTTC
TRBJ2-5 TRBV4-1 - - CASSQDFLREGEETQYF TGCGCCAGCAGCCAAGATTTCCTCAGGGAGGGGGAAGAGACCCAGTACTTC
TRBJ2-2 TRBV27 - TRBD1 CASSTGGSVTGELFF TGTGCCAGCAGTACAGGGGGGAGTGTCACCGGGGAGCTGTTTTTT
TRBJ2-7 TRBV27 - TRBD2 CASSFGGSGTYEQYF TGTGCCAGCAGTTTTGGCGGGAGCGGAACCTACGAGCAGTACTTC
TRBJ2-7 TRBV7-9 - - CASSLGTSYYEQYF TGTGCCAGCAGCTTAGGGACATCCTACTACGAGCAGTACTTC
TRBJ1-1 TRBV7-9 - - CASSLPEPNTEAFF TGTGCCAGCAGCTTACCAGAGCCGAACACTGAAGCTTTCTTT
TRBJ1-6 TRBV27 - - CASSPISVQVHIDSPLHF TGTGCCAGCAGTCCTATATCTGTGCAGGTTCACATTGATTCACCCCTCCACTTT
TRBJ1-3 TRBV10-3 - - CAISESIRGNGNTIYF TGTGCCATCAGTGAGTCTATTAGGGGGAATGGAAACACCATATATTTT
TRBJ2-1 TRBV28 - - CASSLQYNEQFF TGTGCCAGCAGTCTGCAATACAATGAGCAGTTCTTC
TRBJ1-1 TRBV10-1 - - CAIAPFGRRTEAFF TGCGCCATCGCCCCCTTTGGGAGACGGACTGAAGCTTTCTTT
TRBJ1-1 TRBV2 - - CASSGTPTEAFF TGTGCCAGCAGTGGGACGCCGACTGAAGCTTTCTTT
TRBJ2-3 TRBV14 - - CAHPRVTDTQYF TGTGCCCACCCCAGGGTCACAGATACGCAGTATTTT
TRBJ2-1 TRBV5-8 - - CASSRYGVLKPGCCEQFF TGTGCCAGCAGCCGATACGGGGTGCTCAAACCGGGGTGTTGTGAGCAGTTCTTC
TRBJ1-1 TRBV28 - - CASSLPGSTEAFF TGTGCCAGCAGTTTACCGGGATCGACTGAAGCTTTCTTT
TRBJ2-5 TRBV9 - - CASSPWGGSVETQYF TGTGCCAGCAGCCCTTGGGGCGGATCGGTAGAGACCCAGTACTTC
TRBJ2-7 TRBV19 - - CASSIWPIRGEQYF TGTGCCAGTAGTATTTGGCCGATCCGGGGCGAGCAGTACTTC
TRBJ1-1 TRBV9 - TRBD1 CASANNRDRGLNTEAFF TGTGCCAGCGCTAATAACCGGGACAGGGGGCTAAACACTGAAGCTTTCTTT
TRBJ2-7 TRBV25-1 - TRBD1 CASRTGGYEQYF TGTGCCAGCCGCACAGGGGGCTATGAGCAGTACTTC
TRBJ1-2 TRBV21-1 - - CASSSRAPAKGPAGYTF TGTGCCAGCAGCTCAAGAGCCCCCGCGAAGGGTCCGGCTGGCTACACCTTC
TRBJ2-1 TRBV7-9 once - CASSPLDNEQFF TGTGCCAGCAGCCCCCTAGACAATGAGCAGTTCTTC
TRBJ1-1 TRBV29-1 - TRBD1 CSVGTGEVTEAFF TGCAGCGTTGGGACAGGGGAAGTCACTGAAGCTTTCTTT
TRBJ2-1 TRBV9 once - CASSDGAPLNEQFF TGTGCCAGCAGCGACGGGGCGCCCCTCAATGAGCAGTTCTTC
TRBJ2-2 TRBV28 - - CASNTASANTGELFF TGTGCCAGCAACACCGCTAGCGCGAACACCGGGGAGCTGTTTTTT
TRBJ2-1 TRBV19 - - CASSSPQVEQFF TGTGCCAGTAGTTCCCCCCAAGTAGAGCAGTTCTTC
TRBJ2-5 TRBV15 - - CATSRDLTPQETQYF TGTGCCACCAGCAGAGATCTAACTCCGCAAGAGACCCAGTACTTC
TRBJ2-7 TRBV11-2 - TRBD2 CASSLGLAGGPSEQYF TGTGCCAGCAGCTTAGGCCTAGCGGGAGGGCCTAGCGAGCAGTACTTC
TRBJ2-7 TRBV10-3 - - CAISEEQGPNEQYF TGTGCCATCAGTGAGGAACAGGGCCCCAACGAGCAGTACTTC
TRBJ2-1 TRBV27 - - CASSPGASYNEQFF TGTGCCAGCAGTCCCGGGGCCTCCTACAATGAGCAGTTCTTC
TRBJ2-7 TRBV5-6 - TRBD2 CASSLSGTSYEQYF TGTGCCAGCAGCTTGTCCGGGACTAGCTACGAGCAGTACTTC
TRBJ1-4 TRBV7-9 - TRBD1 CASRLQGAANEKLFF TGTGCCAGCAGGTTGCAGGGGGCAGCTAATGAAAAACTGTTTTTT
TRBJ2-2 TRBV9 - - CASSAPRTVLTGELFF TGTGCCAGCAGCGCGCCCCGGACGGTGTTGACCGGGGAGCTGTTTTTT
TRBJ2-2 TRBV9 - - CASSADRNTGELFF TGTGCCAGCAGCGCCGACAGGAACACCGGGGAGCTGTTTTTT
TRBJ2-3 TRBV30 - TRBD1 CACKMGTGRPTDTQYF TGTGCCTGCAAAATGGGGACAGGGAGGCCTACAGATACGCAGTATTTT
TRBJ2-7 TRBV21-1 - - CASSRDSNYEQYF TGTGCCAGCAGCAGGGACTCCAACTACGAGCAGTACTTC
TRBJ1-4 TRBV7-9 - TRBD1 CASTHRGKNEKLFF TGTGCCAGCACCCACAGGGGAAAGAATGAAAAACTGTTTTTT
TRBJ2-3 TRBV4-1 once TRBD1 CASSFALGQAASTDTQYF TGCGCCAGCAGCTTTGCTTTGGGACAGGCCGCTAGCACAGATACGCAGTATTTT
TRBJ1-5 TRBV5-6 - TRBD1 CASSAGQGNQPQHF TGTGCCAGCAGCGCCGGACAGGGAAATCAGCCCCAGCATTTT
TRBJ2-7 TRBV7-6 - TRBD2 CASTLAGLYEQYF TGTGCCAGCACACTAGCGGGACTCTACGAGCAGTACTTC